This T cell receptor (beta chain) was found in a study of T cells after yellow fever vaccination. A single record per CDR3 protein comes from TCRdb applying MiXCR to the 5' RACE reads. Of some 240,000 distinct CDR3 sequences in the sample, approximately 3% were seen once. This clonotype was counted only a few times. Trimming removed 4 bases from V and 0 bases from J, with 8 bases in between. Looked up from germline, CDR1 is SGHNT and CDR2 is YYREEE (reference sequence). This CDR3 is 14 amino acids long. The sample here was CD4+ T cells sorted from PBMCs, taken 10 days after the yellow fever booster vaccination. The rearrangement links TRBV5-4 to TRBJ2-1, with no clear D. The TCR comes from a man between 18 and 29 years old who received the YFV17D yellow fever vaccine. The CDR3 DNA reads TGTGCCAGCAGCGAAGGTAGCTCCTACAATGAGCAGTTCTTC. Translating it yields CASSEGSSYNEQFF.